These 26 T cell receptor beta chains share one sample of origin, sequenced in a study of blood T cell repertoires in COVID-19. The table came from immunoSEQ multiplex PCR; TCRdb's copy has only in-frame clones and leaves some out. The sample holds under 200,000 clones, 90% seen once. The material sequenced was peripheral blood. Receptors were obtained from a man aged 45 to 65 with acute or convalescent COVID-19.

The rearrangement joins TRBV9 to TRBJ2-7, with 14 nucleotides matching TRBD2. Germline assignment: CDR1 SGDLS and CDR2 YYNGEE. CDR3 length: 18 amino acids. The V and J ends lost 0 bases and 4 bases, in that order; junction bases with no gene match: 9. In DNA, the CDR3 is TGTGCCAGCAGCGTAGGGACGGGACTAGCGGGAGCTACTTACGAGCAGTACTTC. It encodes CASSVGTGLAGATYEQYF.

V and J are TRBV5-5 and TRBJ1-4; unclear D gene. The CDR3 runs 14 residues. V lost 0 bases, J lost 8 bases, and 11 bases lay in between. The germline V gene has CDR1 SGHKS and CDR2 YYEKEE (reference sequence). This chain's CDR3 is CASSLAAGWEKLFF. CDR3 coding DNA: TGTGCCAGCAGCTTGGCGGCGGGTTGGGAAAAACTGTTTTTT. Variable domain in full (rest from reference TRBV5-5 and TRBJ1-4): DAGVTQSPTHLIKTRGQQVTLRCSPISGHKSVSWYQQVLGQGPQFIFQYYEKEERGRGNFPDRFSARQFPNYSSELNVNALLLGDSALYLCASSLAAGWEKLFFGSGTQLSVL.

This sequence joins TRBV28 and TRBJ2-5; maybe TRBD1 (5 bases). The CDR3 extends over 16 amino acids. The germline V gene has CDR1 MDHEN and CDR2 SYDVKM. V was pared by 3 bases and J by 1 base, with 15 bases between. The CDR3 loop reads CASSLGAGIFQETQYF. The CDR3 bases are TGTGCCAGCAGTTTGGGTGCAGGGATTTTCCAAGAGACCCAGTACTTC.

CDR3 sequence (DNA): TGTGCCAGCTCCGGCCTGGGACAGGGATTCTACAATGAGCAGTTCTTC. It specifies CASSGLGQGFYNEQFF. V and J are TRBV18 and TRBJ2-1, with 9 bases lining up with TRBD1. J lost 3 bases, V lost 6 bases, and 9 bases had no gene match. This CDR3 contains 16 residues. From germline, CDR1 is KGHSH and CDR2 LQKENI.

The rearrangement uses TRBV3-1 (or the pseudogene TRBV3-2) and TRBJ2-2; possibly TRBD1 for D (5 bases). The germline V gene encodes CDR1 LGHDT and CDR2 YNNKEL (reference sequence). The CDR3 totals 16 residues. V lost 0 bases, J lost 1 base, and 9 bases lay in between. The CDR3 loop reads CASSQEWTKNTGELFF. Written as DNA, the CDR3 is TGTGCCAGCAGCCAAGAATGGACAAAGAACACCGGGGAGCTGTTTTTT.

This chain uses TRBV7-2 with TRBJ2-7, with TRBD1 identical over 8 bases. The CDR3 is 13 residues long. Germline V gives CDR1 SGHTA, CDR2 FQGNSA. V lost 4 bases, J lost 7 bases, and 6 bases stayed unmatched. The CDR3 DNA sequence: TGTGCCAGCAGCTCCCAGGGGGCGGGGGAGCAGTACTTC. This gives the protein CASSSQGAGEQYF.

A single count supports this clone. The rearrangement joins TRBV5-1 to TRBJ1-1, with 8 bases that match TRBD1. In germline, CDR1 is SGHRS, CDR2 YFSETQ. The CDR3 length is 16 residues. The V and J ends lost 1 base and 4 bases, in that order; junction bases with no gene match: 9. Here the CDR3 reads CASSLWQGAGGTEAFF. The CDR3 nucleotides are TGCGCCAGCAGCTTGTGGCAGGGGGCCGGGGGCACTGAAGCTTTCTTT.

V and J are TRBV4-2 and TRBJ2-7; 9 bases fit TRBD2. CDR3 length: 21 amino acids. Per the germline V gene, CDR1 is LGHNA and CDR2 is YNFKEQ. Unmatched junction bases numbered 25, after V lost 4 bases and J lost 3 bases. The chain's CDR3 is CASSPLAVGLASKYSDYEQYV. The DNA of the CDR3 is TGTGCCAGCAGCCCTCTCGCGGTCGGACTAGCGTCTAAATACAGCGACTACGAGCAGTACGTC.

This rearrangement joins TRBV7-9 to TRBJ2-3, with 12 bases that match TRBD2. The CDR3 has 18 amino acids. In germline, CDR1 is SEHNR, CDR2 FQNEAQ (reference sequence). The trim removed 2 bases at V and 3 bases at J, leaving 9 bases unmatched. CDR3 in DNA: TGTGCCAGCAGCTTAAAAATCCCTAGCGGGGGGGCTACAGATACGCAGTATTTT. Its translation is CASSLKIPSGGATDTQYF.

J is TRBJ2-3 and V is TRBV5-1, with unresolved D. Trimming cost V 2 bases and J 3 bases, with 13 bases left between them. The CDR3 is 15 amino acids. Germline assignment: CDR1 SGHRS and CDR2 YFSETQ. CDR3 region: CASSFKNSPTDTQYF. In DNA, the CDR3 is TGCGCCAGCAGCTTCAAGAACAGTCCTACAGATACGCAGTATTTT.

As concerns this clone: The junction does not match germline at one end; this may be a read error. The CDR3 DNA reads TGCGCCAGCAGTCAAGCAGGGACAAACTTC. As protein: CASSQAGTNF. The gene calls are TRBV23-1 and TRBJ2-7; a possible D gene is TRBD1 (6 bases). TRBV23-1 is noted as an ORF with a role that remains uncertain. The CDR3 runs to 10 residues.

This clone was seen only once. V is TRBV27 and J is TRBJ2-4; D call uncertain. CDR3 length equals 14 residues. The V end lost 5 bases, the J end lost 0 bases, and 8 bases lay between the germline ends. The germline V gene has CDR1 MNHEY and CDR2 SMNVEV (reference sequence). CDR3 protein: CASSEQLAKNIQYF. The CDR3 nucleotides are TGTGCCAGCAGTGAACAGCTAGCCAAAAACATTCAGTACTTC.

The CDR3 DNA sequence: TGTGCCAGCAGTCGCTCGGGGGGAGGGCGAGAATACTATGGCTACACCTTC. Translation gives CASSRSGGGREYYGYTF. This chain links TRBV6-6 with TRBJ1-2; D may be TRBD1 (5 bases). The CDR3 is 17 amino acids. The germline V gene encodes CDR1 MNHNY and CDR2 SVGAGI (reference sequence). V gave up 5 bases and J gave up 3 bases, with 22 bases separating them.

This chain uses TRBV10-2 with TRBJ1-2; D is ambiguous. The length of the CDR3 is 13 residues. The V gene lost 11 bases and the J gene lost 5 bases, with 18 bases spanning the gap. Germline V gives CDR1 WSHSY, CDR2 SAAADI. This chain's CDR3 is CAGQSSGVYGYTF. The CDR3 DNA reads as TGCGCCGGCCAATCTTCCGGGGTTTATGGCTACACCTTC.

This clone has just one count. Written as DNA, the CDR3 is TGTGCTAGTGGTTCGGGACTCGGGGCCCAGTACTTC. Its translation is CASGSGLGAQYF. This chain connects TRBV12-5 to TRBJ2-5; D possibly corresponds to TRBD2 (6 bases). Trimming cost V 4 bases and J 9 bases, with 12 bases left between them. The CDR3 runs 12 residues. CDR1 is LGHNT and CDR2 is FRNRAP in the germline V gene. Together with reference TRBV12-5 and TRBJ2-5, the CDR3 gives the full variable domain: DARVTQTPRHKVTEMGQEVTMRCQPILGHNTVFWYRQTMMQGLELLAYFRNRAPLDDSGMPKDRFSAEMPDATLATLKIQPSEPRDSAVYFCASGSGLGAQYFGPGTRLLVL.

This chain uses TRBV28 with TRBJ1-5, with D perhaps TRBD1 (5 bases). Germline V lookup: CDR1 MDHEN, CDR2 SYDVKM. The CDR3 length is 12 residues. The V gene lost 10 bases and the J gene lost 1 base, with 8 bases spanning the gap. The CDR3 DNA reads TGTGCCACCAAGGGGAGCAATCAGCCCCAGCATTTT. It yields the protein CATKGSNQPQHF.

The chain combines TRBV19 with TRBJ1-4; perhaps TRBD1 as D (5 bases). The CDR3 extends over 13 amino acids. Trimming cost V 7 bases and J 6 bases, with 12 bases left between them. From germline, CDR1 is LNHDA and CDR2 SQIVND (reference sequence). The chain's CDR3 is CASTSGDHEKLFF. As DNA, the CDR3 is TGTGCCAGTACCTCGGGGGACCATGAAAAACTGTTTTTT.

The chain has TRBV6-5 and TRBJ1-1; D might be TRBD1 (5 bases). V was cut by 2 bases and J by 0 bases, with 13 bases left in between. Germline-derived CDR1 and CDR2 are MNHEY and SVGAGI. This CDR3 has 16 residues. CDR3 in DNA: TGTGCCAGCAGTTACGGGCAGGGTCGCATGAACACTGAAGCTTTCTTT. Its protein is CASSYGQGRMNTEAFF.

The chain is built from TRBV6-1 and TRBJ2-7; 8 bases align to TRBD2. V lost 4 bases to trimming and J lost 0 bases; unmatched junction nucleotides: 8. The CDR3 totals 16 residues. Per germline, CDR1 MNHNS and CDR2 SASEGT. CDR3 in amino acids: CASSVLTSESSYEQYF. The CDR3 region has the DNA TGTGCCAGCAGTGTCCTGACTAGCGAGAGCTCCTACGAGCAGTACTTC.

The V gene is TRBV3-1 (or the pseudogene TRBV3-2), the J gene TRBJ2-7, with unresolved D. The CDR3 has 14 amino acids. V lost 4 bases to trimming and J lost 0 bases, with 10 bases between them. The germline gives CDR1 LGHDT, CDR2 YNNKEL (reference sequence). The CDR3 region is CASSLSASSYEQYV. In nucleotides, the CDR3 is TGTGCCAGCAGCCTAAGCGCGAGCTCCTACGAGCAGTACGTC.

The chain has TRBV28 and TRBJ1-4, with 7 bases matching TRBD1. This CDR3 is built from 16 residues. The ends lost 3 bases at V and 13 bases at J; junction bases unmatched: 17. Germline CDR1 reads MDHEN; CDR2 reads SYDVKM. The CDR3 spells CASSLGRKQGVPRLFF. CDR3 sequence (DNA): TGTGCCAGCAGTTTGGGTCGGAAGCAGGGGGTCCCCAGACTGTTTTTT. Drawing the rest from reference TRBV28 and TRBJ1-4, the complete variable domain is DVKVTQSSRYLVKRTGEKVFLECVQDMDHENMFWYRQDPGLGLRLIYFSYDVKMKEKGDIPEGYSVSREKKERFSLILESASTNQTSMYLCASSLGRKQGVPRLFFGSGTQLSVL.

The rearrangement joins TRBV24-1 to TRBJ2-2, with 9 nucleotides matching TRBD2. CDR3 length equals 17 residues. V lost 4 bases, J lost 2 bases, and 7 bases stayed unmatched. Per the germline V gene, CDR1 is KGHDR and CDR2 is SFDVKD. The CDR3 DNA follows: TGTGCCACCAGTGACCCCCGCGGGACTAGCAACACCGGGGAGCTGTTTTTT. Amino acid sequence: CATSDPRGTSNTGELFF.

The V gene is TRBV9, the J gene TRBJ1-5, with D uncertain. This CDR3 comprises 13 residues. Trimming shortened V by 2 bases and J by 0 bases, and 3 bases separated the two germline ends. Germline lookup yields CDR1 SGDLS and CDR2 YYNGEE. The CDR3 region is CASSVGSNQPQHF. CDR3 DNA sequence: TGTGCCAGCAGCGTCGGTAGCAATCAGCCCCAGCATTTT.

V and J are TRBV7-2 and TRBJ1-1, with a weak D call TRBD1 (5 bases). V lost 6 bases to trimming and J lost 2 bases, with 13 bases between them. The CDR3 contains 14 residues. CDR1 and CDR2 (germline): SGHTA, FQGNSA. CDR3 sequence (DNA): TGTGCCAGCAGTTCGGGACTCTCAAACACTGAAGCTTTCTTT. Amino acid sequence: CASSSGLSNTEAFF.

The rearrangement uses TRBV28 and TRBJ2-7; D call uncertain. V was clipped by 3 bases and J by 2 bases, with 8 bases between them. The CDR3 has 13 amino acids. In germline, CDR1 is MDHEN, CDR2 SYDVKM. The CDR3: CASSLGPTYEQYF. The CDR3 DNA is TGTGCCAGCAGTTTGGGCCCAACCTACGAGCAGTACTTC.

Only one count was recorded for this clone. The chain carries TRBV7-9 and TRBJ1-2, with D possibly matching TRBD1 (6 bases). The CDR3 loop spans 15 amino acids. Germline V lookup: CDR1 SEHNR, CDR2 FQNEAQ (reference sequence). The V end lost 5 bases, the J end lost 8 bases, and 21 bases lay between the germline ends. CDR3 residues: CASSDKTAGALGYTF. CDR3 bases: TGTGCCAGCAGCGATAAAACGGCAGGGGCCTTAGGCTACACCTTC.